This TCR beta chain is from a study of T cells expressing NK-cell markers (dated by TCRdb to between 2020 and 2021). Notes on the research overall: TCR beta-chain repertoires were profiled in sorted CD3+CD56+NKG2C+, CD3+CD56+NKG2C- and CD3+CD56-NKG2C+ T-cell subsets from eight donors. Among the eight sequenced donors, only one was HCMV-seronegative, while the other seven were HCMV-seropositive. Randomly selected healthy volunteers, three men and five women, were used as the eight sequenced donors. The libraries were sequenced on Illumina HiSeq 2000/2500, MiSeq or NextSeq, producing 2 x 150 bp reads.

Sequenced on an Illumina HiSeq 2000. TCR beta cDNA libraries were made by 5'RACE template switching that added a universal primer site and unique molecular identifiers. Priming for cDNA synthesis came from the TCR beta constant segment, and two successive PCR amplification steps followed. As for the original processing: MIGEC handled demultiplexing of the reads and grouping by UMI, while MiTCR was used to assemble and quantify clonotypes. To exclude erroneous sequences, any TCR cDNA sequence not supported by at least two reads was discarded. Downstream repertoire analysis used the tcR package, and clonotypes were matched across fractions by CDR3 nucleotide sequence plus V segment. Antigen specificity was annotated against VDJdb with VDJmatch, allowing one amino acid substitution in CDR3. Reads reprocessed by TCRdb are summarized as one entry per CDR3 protein sequence, and DNA is absent. TCRdb, not the original authors, processed these V and J calls. The table held for this sample gives 300,000 or so distinct CDR3 sequences. The ten largest clones represent more than 3.5% of the sample.

What the study reported, not specific to this receptor: Those dominant clonotypes were again the most abundant among CD3+CD56-NKG2C+ cells in a handful of donors, at roughly 28.3-65%. It remained unclear whether the expanded NKG2C-expressing T cell clones were specific for HCMV antigens. For several donors, the dominant CD3+CD56+NKG2C+ clonotypes were among the top 10 CD8+ clonotypes and accounted for roughly 1.0-7.5% of CD8+ T cells.

A commercial ELISA kit detecting HCMV-specific IgG in serum was used to determine HCMV serostatus. Peripheral blood mononuclear cells were isolated from blood by Ficoll density gradient centrifugation. CDR1 and CDR2 are drawn from the germline V gene (reference sequence): LGHDT, YNNKEL. From the cysteine through the phenylalanine, the CDR3 covers 15 amino acids. The entry carries no DNA sequence. Regarding this clonotype: Its antigen is still unknown.

The chain uses TRBV3-1 and TRBJ2-5; TCRdb indicates TRBD2, and absent DNA this call remains unverified. The source material was blood T cells: a sorted CD56 or NKG2C T cell subset, CD4+ or CD8+ T cells, or bulk PBMC T cells (not recorded which). The sequence derives from a woman between 18 and 75 years old in good health. The CDR3 region: CASSQGRGRQETQYF.